This section outlines one TCR beta chain sequence together with its context. The data stem from a study of CD8 T cells in Susac syndrome. Reverse transcription of about 0.5 to 1 ug RNA used random hexamers. In TCRdb, the immunoSEQ multiplex PCR reads were re-called with MiXCR into one record per CDR3 protein. The sample records tens of thousands of distinct CDR3 sequences, roughly 95% being singletons. The CDR3 spans 15 residues. Trimming cost V 4 bases and J 4 bases; bases outside gene matches: 8. From germline, CDR1 is SGHRS and CDR2 YFSETQ. This clonotype was obtained from a human donor with Susac syndrome. The sample consisted of CD8+ T cells from PBMCs. The chain combines TRBV5-1 with TRBJ2-5, with 9 nucleotides matching TRBD2. The DNA of the CDR3 is TGCGCCAGCAGCGTTGGGACTAGCTTACGAGAGACCCAGTACTTC. Its protein is CASSVGTSLRETQYF.